The present T cell receptor beta chain was sequenced within a study of blood T cell repertoires in COVID-19 (dated by TCRdb to 2019 to 2021). For the wider study: Collaborator samples came from the United States, Italy and Spain and covered acute and convalescent phases of COVID-19. The prospective study material was composed of cDNA or gDNA derived from T cells, B-cell-depleted T cells, or PBMCs. Subjects who had been exposed to COVID-19, were actively infected with it, or had recovered from it provided the deeply sampled blood TCRbeta repertoires that made up the dataset. The repertoires were released in a freely available public database intended as a resource for research on the immune response to SARS-CoV-2. Samples were obtained from the ongoing ImmuneRACE study (first 160 participants) and from some 1,200 subjects provided by 6 global collaborators. The sample metadata nearly always contained a de-identified subject ID, COVID-19 status, age in years and sex. HLA class I and class II types, where available, came from metadata supplied by the sample provider rather than from assay-based typing.

The immunoSEQ Assay, a bias-controlled multiplex PCR, was used to amplify TCRbeta CDR3 regions from genomic DNA. Per the source publication's procedure: Within the assay, amplification of reference gene primers was used to estimate how many nucleated cells each sample contained. To quantify the absolute abundance of each unique TCRbeta CDR3 rearrangement, sequence reads were collapsed and filtered. For each sample, productive Simpson clonality was calculated as the square root of Simpson's diversity index over productive rearrangements. This immuneACCESS table, as held by TCRdb, lists in-frame sequences with V and J called but not all clones. Of the missing ones, under half trace to an unresolved V gene in checked studies; the others have no known cause. V and J calls and clone size come straight from that table; D and trimming were deduced from the DNA. The sample contains around 190,000 clones, 89% of them found a single time. The ten largest clones take up around 1.9% of the sample.

Study-wide findings and limitations: The quantity of clinical and demographic metadata differed by source and by participant and was supplied without curation.

This clone was observed a few times. What antigen it recognizes has not been identified. Base quality data are lacking; no much larger clone is found one base away. The CDR3, from cysteine to phenylalanine, totals 13 residues. This entry keeps only the CDR3 DNA: 39 bases, framed from base 1. Another Seattle source contributed samples from volunteer blood donors who had recovered from COVID-19. Each collaborating institution followed its own protocols to collect whole blood in K2EDTA tubes. For TCRbeta analysis, collaborators shipped samples in one of three forms: frozen whole blood, isolated PBMCs, or DNA extracted from either of those sample types.

The sequence was collected from a man younger than 35 who had recovered from COVID-19. The sequenced sample consisted of peripheral blood. This chain joins TRBV12-3 or TRBV12-4 to TRBJ2-5; the D gene is perhaps TRBD2, from 5 matching bases. The CDR3 region has the sequence CAICPTGSLTQYF. The bases are TGTGCTATATGCCCCACGGGAAGTCTGACCCAGTACTTC.